Listed below are T cell receptor beta chains from one sample, sequenced in a study of monozygotic twins with inflammatory bowel disease. TCRdb re-analyzed the 5' RACE reads; it lists each CDR3 protein once, without DNA. Here the sample table reports some 440,000 distinct CDR3 sequences. Sample: blood. These receptors all stem from a human donor with ulcerative colitis or Crohn's disease, or a healthy co-twin of an affected twin (not recorded which). The CDR3 runs from the conserved cysteine through the conserved F or W. Fields, in order: V gene, J gene, CDR3 protein.

TRBV7-9,TRBJ2-1,CASSQGSLLATEQFF
TRBV20-1,TRBJ2-3,CSAIGSTDTQYF
TRBV5-1,TRBJ2-7,CASRLTSGEIKGPYEQYF
TRBV30,TRBJ1-1,CAWEIQGWTEAFF
TRBV19,TRBJ2-1,CASSPKTGGGNEQFF
TRBV20-1,TRBJ1-5,CSAREDLRGSNQPQHF
TRBV28,TRBJ1-4,CASSPGGFWEPFF
TRBV15,TRBJ2-2,CATSRDKNTGELFF
TRBV30,TRBJ1-1,CAWIPQGTEAFF
TRBV7-9,TRBJ2-2,CASRRDSGTGELFF
TRBV19,TRBJ1-2,CASSGANYGYTF
TRBV20-1,TRBJ2-1,CSALAAPPSSYNEQFF
TRBV3-1,TRBJ2-5,CASSQGLAEETQYF
TRBV4-1,TRBJ2-7,CASSQGRGDTYEQYF
TRBV6-1,TRBJ2-7,CASSNPGQHYEQYF
TRBV6-2/TRBV6-3,TRBJ2-1,CATTWTDSYNEQFF
TRBV4-1,TRBJ1-1,CASSQGQKITEAFF
TRBV7-2,TRBJ2-5,CASSLVALGTEGETQYF
TRBV7-6,TRBJ2-3,CASSSTGVNTDTQYF
TRBV7-9,TRBJ1-6,CASSLGELTNSPLHF
TRBV6-6,TRBJ2-7,CASSQNLGLDEQYF
TRBV28,TRBJ2-2,CASSPRGVGELFF
TRBV7-6,TRBJ2-2,CASSTSRQGATTGELFF
TRBV5-1,TRBJ1-1,CASSLEPGPMNTEAFF
TRBV24-1,TRBJ2-1,CATSDSGARPEQFF
TRBV5-1,TRBJ2-7,CASSWTSGISYEQYF
TRBV27,TRBJ2-7,CASSLSTGGSEQYF
TRBV6-5,TRBJ1-3,CASSYTVSGNTIYF